Below are 19 T cell receptor beta chains sequenced from a single sample in a study of cytomegalovirus exposure and HLA in healthy donors. Both 60 Vbeta primers and 13 Jbeta primers went into the PCR. Sequenced by immunoSEQ multiplex PCR; TCRdb stores in-frame clones only, minus some. The profile shows 110,000 to 150,000 clones, more than 7.5% of them singletons. The sequencing input was PBMCs. All receptors come from a man in his fifties or sixties in good health and CMV-seronegative.

The gene calls are TRBV7-2 and TRBJ1-1; perhaps TRBD1 as D (5 bases). CDR1 and CDR2 (germline): SGHTA, FQGNSA. The CDR3 extends over 13 amino acids. The V and J ends lost 6 bases and 1 base respectively, with 9 bases between them. The CDR3 DNA reads as TGTGCCAGCAGTCGTCAGGGGAACACTGAAGCTTTCTTT. This sequence encodes CASSRQGNTEAFF.

Remarks on this clone: One end of the junction is discordant with germline, which a read error may explain. The chain carries TRBV2 and TRBJ1-5, with D possibly matching TRBD1 (6 bases). Germline lookup yields CDR1 SNHLY and CDR2 FYNNEI. This CDR3 has 14 amino acids. In DNA, the CDR3 is TGTGCCAGCAGTGGGACAGTTAGCAATCAGCACCAGCATTTT. Translating it yields CASSGTVSNQHQHF.

This clone has ten or more counts. The genes are TRBV4-1 and TRBJ2-6; possibly TRBD1 for D (5 bases). The V and J ends lost 9 bases and 4 bases respectively, with 10 bases between them. The CDR3 extends over 13 amino acids. Germline values: CDR1 MGHRA, CDR2 YSYEKL. Here the CDR3 DNA reads TGCGCCAGTTGGGGCTCCGGGGCCAACGTCCTGACTTTC. Its translation: CASWGSGANVLTF.

J is TRBJ1-1 and V is TRBV19; D possibly corresponds to TRBD1 (6 bases). The V end lost 6 bases, the J end lost 5 bases, and 16 bases lay between the germline ends. Looked up from germline, CDR1 is LNHDA and CDR2 is SQIVND (reference sequence). The length of the CDR3 is 14 residues. The CDR3 DNA follows: TGTGCCAGTAGGATGAACAGGGAGAGAACTGAAGCTTTCTTT. It yields the protein CASRMNRERTEAFF.

The V call is TRBV2, the J call TRBJ2-2; D gene uncertain. V lost 7 bases and J lost 2, with 17 bases in between. The CDR3 sequence is 16 residues long. The germline gives CDR1 SNHLY, CDR2 FYNNEI. The CDR3, as DNA: TGTGCCAGCACCTTGGTGCGAGCCCTAAACACCGGGGAGCTGTTTTTT. Translation gives CASTLVRALNTGELFF.

This clone occurred a few times. This chain connects TRBV5-1 to TRBJ2-3; 8 bases are shared with TRBD1. Germline CDR1 is SGHRS and CDR2 is YFSETQ. CDR3 size: 15 residues. The ends lost 4 bases at V and 1 base at J; junction bases unmatched: 5. The CDR3 is CASSQDRARTDTQYF. Here the CDR3 DNA reads TGCGCCAGCAGCCAGGACAGGGCCCGCACAGATACGCAGTATTTT. Full variable domain (outside the CDR3, taken from reference TRBV5-1 and TRBJ2-3): KAGVTQTPRYLIKTRGQQVTLSCSPISGHRSVSWYQQTPGQGLQFLFEYFSETQRNKGNFPGRFSGRQFSNSRSEMNVSTLELGDSALYLCASSQDRARTDTQYFGPGTRLTVL.

The rearrangement uses TRBV5-1 and TRBJ1-3; no reliable D call. V was shortened by 3 bases and J by 0 bases, with 13 bases between the two germline ends. This CDR3 is built from 16 residues. The germline gives CDR1 SGHRS, CDR2 YFSETQ. CDR3 amino acids: CASSSTTSNSGNTIYF. As DNA, the CDR3 is TGCGCCAGCAGCTCTACGACAAGTAACTCTGGAAACACCATATATTTT.

In its sample, this clone was seen a few times. This chain joins TRBV14 and TRBJ1-1, with unresolved D. Trimming removed 2 bases at V and 0 bases at J, with 4 bases between. Germline V gene sequence: CDR1 SGHDN, CDR2 FVKESK. CDR3 length: 13 amino acids. The DNA of the CDR3 is TGTGCCAGCAGCCAATACATGAACACTGAAGCTTTCTTT. It specifies CASSQYMNTEAFF.

The gene calls are TRBV6-5 and TRBJ2-2, with D unclear. The germline CDR1 and CDR2 sequences are MNHEY and SVGAGI. With 5 bases removed from V and 8 bases from J, the gap between germline ends came to 15 bases. The CDR3 is 14 residues long. CDR3 loop: CASSTQAPRGELFF. The CDR3 coding sequence is TGTGCCAGCAGTACCCAGGCGCCCCGGGGGGAGCTGTTTTTT.

This clone was observed a few times. The chain joins TRBV9 to TRBJ1-1, with D possibly matching TRBD1 (6 bases). The V and J ends lost 5 bases and 1 base respectively, with 9 bases between them. The CDR3 extends over 13 amino acids. Germline V gives CDR1 SGDLS, CDR2 YYNGEE. The DNA for the CDR3 is TGTGCCAGCAGTCGACAGGAGAACACTGAAGCTTTCTTT. Protein product: CASSRQENTEAFF.

This rearrangement joins TRBV5-4 to TRBJ1-1; D ambiguous. V lost 4 bases, J lost 1 base, and 8 bases lay in between. The CDR3 length is 13 residues. From germline, CDR1 is SGHNT and CDR2 YYREEE (reference sequence). CDR3 in amino acids: CASSQKRNTEAFF. The CDR3 DNA is TGTGCCAGCAGCCAGAAAAGGAACACTGAAGCTTTCTTT.

This clone was seen only a few times. J is TRBJ2-7 and V is TRBV23-1; 7 bases are a match to TRBD2. TRBV23-1 is placed among ORFs of uncertain function. With V trimmed by 2 bases and J by 3 bases, 13 bases remained unmatched. CDR3 length equals 17 residues. The CDR3 loop is CASSQVTSAGVGYEQYF. For the CDR3, the DNA is TGCGCCAGCAGTCAAGTTACATCGGCGGGGGTAGGCTACGAGCAGTACTTC.

The chain uses TRBV6-1 and TRBJ1-5, with 7 bases lining up with TRBD1. Looked up from germline, CDR1 is MNHNS and CDR2 is SASEGT. The ends lost 1 base at V and 0 bases at J; junction bases unmatched: 3. The CDR3 totals 16 residues. The CDR3 loop reads CASSEEGQTSNQPQHF. The DNA for the CDR3 is TGTGCCAGCAGTGAAGAGGGACAGACTAGCAATCAGCCCCAGCATTTT.

The rearrangement links TRBV11-2 to TRBJ2-6; 8 bases agree with TRBD2. V was pared by 5 bases and J by 0 bases, with 12 bases of the junction left unmatched. Germline CDR1 SGHAT, CDR2 FQNNGV. The CDR3 runs to 19 residues. CDR3 region: CASSRAGGYRRSGANVLTF. DNA for the CDR3: TGTGCCAGCAGCCGCGCGGGGGGTTACCGCCGCTCTGGGGCCAACGTCCTGACTTTC.

This clone was counted a few times. Other DNA sequences from this sample encode an identical CDR3 as well. V usage is TRBV2 and J usage is TRBJ1-5, with D perhaps TRBD1 (6 bases). Germline lookup yields CDR1 SNHLY and CDR2 FYNNEI. The ends were cut back, 2 bases at V and 1 base at J, with 9 bases in the middle. This CDR3 is 15 amino acids long. CDR3 region: CASSERGSSNQPQHF. The CDR3 coding sequence is TGTGCCAGCAGTGAAAGGGGGTCCAGCAATCAGCCCCAGCATTTT.

The V gene is TRBV6-5, the J gene TRBJ1-1; D might be TRBD1 (5 bases). The V end was cut by 5 bases, the J end by 4 bases, with 5 bases between. Per the germline V gene, CDR1 is MNHEY and CDR2 is SVGAGI. CDR3 length equals 11 residues. CDR3 protein: CASSQGTEAFF. CDR3 DNA: TGTGCCAGCAGTCAGGGCACTGAAGCTTTCTTT.

This clone was observed a few times. The chain uses TRBV2 and TRBJ1-6; TRBD1 is a possible D gene (6 bases). CDR1 is SNHLY and CDR2 is FYNNEI in the germline V gene. Trimming shortened V by 4 bases and J by 10 bases, and 11 bases separated the two germline ends. The CDR3 loop spans 13 amino acids. In DNA form, the CDR3 reads TGTGCCAGCAGTGCGGACAGTAGATCACCCCTCCACTTT. Translated: CASSADSRSPLHF.

The genes are TRBV21-1 and TRBJ1-1; the table gives TRBD1 as D, unverified against the DNA. TRBV21-1 represents a pseudogene. The CDR3 runs 16 residues. CDR3 residues: CASSKGDSPMNTEAFF. In DNA, the CDR3 is TGTGCCAGCAGCAAAGGTGACAGTCCCATGAACACTGAAGCTTTCTTT.

The CDR3 reads CASSYFGQVETEAFF. The CDR3 region has the DNA TGTGCCAGCAGTTACTTCGGACAGGTGGAAACTGAAGCTTTCTTT. The chain uses TRBV6-5 and TRBJ1-1, with 7 positions matching TRBD1. The junction had 7 bases not matched to a gene; V was cut back by 1 base and J by 5 bases. The CDR3 covers 15 residues. Looked up from germline, CDR1 is MNHEY and CDR2 is SVGAGI.